This entry features one TCR beta chain sequence. The T cells that were sequenced for TCR beta were CD8+ and CD4+ cells from blood. TEMRA cells were FACS-enriched, unlike CD8+ and CD4+ T cells, which were negatively isolated. CDR3 size: 13 residues. V shed 1 base and J shed 4 bases, with 5 bases lying between them. Germline loops: CDR1 LGHDT, CDR2 YNNKEL (reference sequence). This specimen belongs to a study of CD8 T cells in Susac syndrome. An input of roughly 0.45 to 1 ug of RNA was subjected to reverse transcription using random hexamers. TCRdb recomputed calls from the immunoSEQ multiplex PCR reads with MiXCR, one row per CDR3 protein. This table holds 150,000 to 200,000 distinct CDR3 sequences, approximately 94% found once.

J is TRBJ2-1 and V is TRBV3-1, with unresolved D. Sequenced material: CD4+ T cells from PBMCs. This clonotype originated in a human donor with Susac syndrome. Here the CDR3 DNA reads TGTGCCAGCAGCCAAGGGGCTTACAATGAGCAGTTCTTC. Its translation is CASSQGAYNEQFF.